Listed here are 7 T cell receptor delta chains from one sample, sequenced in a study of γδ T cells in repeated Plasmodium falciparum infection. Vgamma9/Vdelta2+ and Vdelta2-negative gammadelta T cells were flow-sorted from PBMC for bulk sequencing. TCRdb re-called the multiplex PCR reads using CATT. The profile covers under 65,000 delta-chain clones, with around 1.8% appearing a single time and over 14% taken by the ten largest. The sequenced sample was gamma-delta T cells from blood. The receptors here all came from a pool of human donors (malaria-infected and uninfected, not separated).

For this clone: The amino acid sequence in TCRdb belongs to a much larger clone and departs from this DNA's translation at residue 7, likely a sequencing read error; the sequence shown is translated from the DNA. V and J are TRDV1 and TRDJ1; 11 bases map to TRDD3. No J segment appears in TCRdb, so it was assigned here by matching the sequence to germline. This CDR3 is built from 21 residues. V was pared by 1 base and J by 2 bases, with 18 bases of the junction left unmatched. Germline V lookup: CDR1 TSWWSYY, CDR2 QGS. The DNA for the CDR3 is TGTGCTCTTGGGGAACGGCCCATCGATGGGGGATACGGTTCTTATACCGATAAACTCATCTTT. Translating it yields CALGERPIDGGYGSYTDKLIF.

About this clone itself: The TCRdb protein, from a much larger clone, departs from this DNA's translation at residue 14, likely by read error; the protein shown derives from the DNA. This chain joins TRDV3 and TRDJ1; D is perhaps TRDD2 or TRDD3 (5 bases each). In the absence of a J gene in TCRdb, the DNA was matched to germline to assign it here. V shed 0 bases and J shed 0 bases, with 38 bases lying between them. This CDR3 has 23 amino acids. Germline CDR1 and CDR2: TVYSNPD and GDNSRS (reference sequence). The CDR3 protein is CAFRGVRSGLQGGELLYTDKLIF. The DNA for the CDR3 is TGTGCCTTTAGAGGGGTTAGGTCGGGCCTACAGGGTGGGGAATTACTGTACACCGATAAACTCATCTTT.

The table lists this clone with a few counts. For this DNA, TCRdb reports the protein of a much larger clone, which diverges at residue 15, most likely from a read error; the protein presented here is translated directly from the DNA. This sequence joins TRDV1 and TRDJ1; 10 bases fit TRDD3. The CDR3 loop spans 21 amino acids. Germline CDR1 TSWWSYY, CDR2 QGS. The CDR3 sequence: CALRELAGRVVLGDAADKLIF. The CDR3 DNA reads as TGTGCTCTTAGGGAACTAGCTGGGAGGGTGGTACTGGGGGATGCCGCCGATAAACTCATCTTT.

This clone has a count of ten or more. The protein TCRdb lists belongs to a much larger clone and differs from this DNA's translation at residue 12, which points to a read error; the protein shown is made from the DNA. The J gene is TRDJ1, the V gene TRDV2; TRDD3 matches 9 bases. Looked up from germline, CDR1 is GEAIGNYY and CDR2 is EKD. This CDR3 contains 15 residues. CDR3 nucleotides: TGTGCCTGTGAGCCTCTGGGGGATTACACCGATGAACTCATCTTT. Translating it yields CACEPLGDYTDELIF.

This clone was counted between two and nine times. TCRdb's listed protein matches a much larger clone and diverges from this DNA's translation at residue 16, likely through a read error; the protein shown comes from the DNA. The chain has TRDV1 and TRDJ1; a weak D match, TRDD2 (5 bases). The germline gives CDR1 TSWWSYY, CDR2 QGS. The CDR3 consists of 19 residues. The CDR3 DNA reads TGTGCTCTTGGGGAATCGGGGCCCCCGGTCGTCCTTCAAACCGATGAACTCATCTTT. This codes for CALGESGPPVVLQTDELIF.

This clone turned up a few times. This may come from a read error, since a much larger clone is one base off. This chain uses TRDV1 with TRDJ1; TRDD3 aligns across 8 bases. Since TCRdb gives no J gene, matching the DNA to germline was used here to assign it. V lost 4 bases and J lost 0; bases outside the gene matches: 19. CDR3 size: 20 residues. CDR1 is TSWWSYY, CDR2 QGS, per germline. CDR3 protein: CALGVDLPYWGRRDTDKLIF. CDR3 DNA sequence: TGTGCTCTTGGGGTCGACCTTCCATACTGGGGGCGGAGGGACACCGATAAACTCATCTTT.

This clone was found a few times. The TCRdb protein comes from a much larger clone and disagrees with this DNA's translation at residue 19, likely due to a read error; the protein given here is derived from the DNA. The CDR3 region is CALGVLTTYRAWRIDGITFWDTRQMFF. The CDR3 nucleotides read TGTGCTCTTGGGGTCCTCACTACCTACCGTGCGTGGCGGATAGACGGAATAACCTTCTGGGACACCCGACAGATGTTTTTC. The chain uses TRDV1 and TRDJ3; D could derive from TRDD2 or TRDD3 (5 bases each). CDR1 and CDR2 from the germline V gene are TSWWSYY and QGS. Deletions cut 4 bases from V and 3 bases from J, with 43 bases between. This CDR3 spans 27 amino acids.